The 27 T cell receptor beta chains listed next were all sequenced from one sample in a study of T-cell memory formation after mild COVID-19. TCRdb re-called the 5' RACE reads with MiXCR, one entry per CDR3 protein. This table holds approximately 350,000 distinct CDR3 sequences, over 25% found once. The sequencing input was PBMCs or a T cell subset sorted from them (not recorded which). These receptors were collected from an adult woman who had mild COVID-19 (a few samples of this study predate the infection). Cell type and time point are not known.

The chain is built from TRBV6-5 and TRBJ2-1; TRBD1 matches at 10 bases. This CDR3 has 16 residues. V lost 5 bases and J lost 8; bases outside the gene matches: 12. Germline CDR1 is MNHEY and CDR2 is SVGAGI. The CDR3 loop reads CASSLRGGQGRDEQFF. CDR3 bases: TGTGCCAGCAGTCTACGGGGGGGACAGGGGAGAGATGAGCAGTTCTTC.

The chain employs TRBV4-3 and TRBJ2-1; 13 nucleotides agree with TRBD2. V shed 2 bases, J shed 10 bases, and the junction held 11 bases outside the gene matches. The CDR3 consists of 17 residues. Germline loops: CDR1 LGHNA, CDR2 YSLEER. The CDR3 bases are TGCGCCAGCAGCCAACTGGGACTAGCGGGAACCAGTCGGGAGCAGTTCTTC. This translates into CASSQLGLAGTSREQFF.

The chain carries TRBV18 and TRBJ1-1, with a possible D match to TRBD1 (5 bases). The V and J ends lost 4 bases and 10 bases respectively, with 16 bases between them. CDR3 length equals 13 residues. Per the germline V gene, CDR1 is KGHSH and CDR2 is LQKENI. The CDR3: CASSRNGGSGAFF. The CDR3 DNA is TGTGCCAGCTCACGCAACGGGGGATCCGGAGCTTTCTTT.

The chain couples TRBV7-9 to TRBJ1-2, with D perhaps matching TRBD1 (6 bases). Germline-derived CDR1 and CDR2 are SEHNR and FQNEAQ (reference sequence). The CDR3 length is 14 residues. Trimming took off 9 bases at V and 4 bases at J, with 18 bases between the two ends. CDR3 bases: TGTGCCAGTAGGCGACAGGAGGGGAGCTATGGCTACACCTTC. This codes for CASRRQEGSYGYTF. Filled out from reference TRBV7-9 and TRBJ1-2, the complete variable domain reads DTGVSQNPRHKITKRGQNVTFRCDPISEHNRLYWYRQTLGQGPEFLTYFQNEAQLEKSRLLSDRFSAERPKGSFSTLEIQRTEQGDSAMYLCASRRQEGSYGYTFGSGTRLTVV.

This clonotype was found a few times. The chain has TRBV12-3 or TRBV12-4 and TRBJ2-2; 7 bases are a match to TRBD1. Trimming at V came to 6 bases and at J to 4 bases, leaving 5 bases not matched to a gene. CDR3 length: 14 residues. This CDR3 is CASSQQGTTGELFF. The CDR3 DNA sequence: TGTGCCAGCAGCCAACAGGGGACCACCGGGGAGCTGTTTTTT.

The V and J genes are TRBV7-3 and TRBJ2-2; 10 bases align to TRBD2. Germline V gives CDR1 SGHTA, CDR2 FQGTGA. V lost 0 bases to trimming and J lost 4 bases; unmatched junction nucleotides: 8. CDR3 size: 18 residues. CDR3: CASSLTGQAGGVTGELFF. DNA for the CDR3: TGTGCCAGCAGCTTAACAGGCCAAGCGGGAGGGGTCACCGGGGAGCTGTTTTTT.

V and J are TRBV24-1 and TRBJ2-5; 12 bases are a match to TRBD1. Germline V gene lookup returns CDR1 KGHDR and CDR2 SFDVKD. Trimming cost V 4 bases and J 6 bases; bases outside gene matches: 5. The CDR3 totals 15 residues. For the CDR3, the DNA is TGTGCCACCAGTGAATCCGGGACAGGGGGCAAGACCCAGTACTTC. It is translated as CATSESGTGGKTQYF.

J is TRBJ2-7 and V is TRBV18; D gene ambiguous. Germline CDR1 is KGHSH and CDR2 is LQKENI. Trimming removed 2 bases at V and 5 bases at J, with 16 bases between. The length of the CDR3 is 15 residues. The DNA of the CDR3 is TGTGCCAGCTCACCATATCCAATCATGGCCAACGAGCAGTACTTC. This sequence encodes CASSPYPIMANEQYF.

V gene TRBV6-2 or TRBV6-3 combines with J gene TRBJ2-5, with 9 bases lining up with TRBD2. Per the germline V gene, CDR1 is MNHEY and CDR2 is SVGEGT. The CDR3 has 15 amino acids. V lost 7 bases, J lost 4 bases, and 10 bases stayed unmatched. DNA for the CDR3: TGTGCCAGCACCTACGCACTAGCGGGCGGAGAGACCCAGTACTTC. Its translation is CASTYALAGGETQYF.

The CDR3 here is CATSKGEETQYF. The DNA of the CDR3 is TGTGCCACAAGCAAGGGTGAAGAGACCCAGTACTTC. The chain carries TRBV10-3 and TRBJ2-5; D call uncertain. The germline V gene encodes CDR1 ENHRY and CDR2 SYGVKD. The CDR3 contains 12 residues. V dropped 10 bases and J dropped 3 bases, with 12 bases sitting between them.

The rearrangement uses TRBV5-1 and TRBJ2-7; D is uncertain. Germline V gene sequence: CDR1 SGHRS, CDR2 YFSETQ. This CDR3 comprises 15 residues. Deletions cut 0 bases from V and 0 bases from J, with 10 bases between. CDR3 protein: CASSLETPRSYEQYF. As DNA, the CDR3 is TGCGCCAGCAGCTTGGAAACCCCTCGCTCCTACGAGCAGTACTTC.

V gene TRBV24-1 combines with J gene TRBJ2-1; 11 positions match TRBD1. J lost 7 bases, V lost 2 bases, and 9 bases had no gene match. CDR1 and CDR2 (germline): KGHDR, SFDVKD. This CDR3 contains 17 residues. CDR3 bases: TGTGCCACCAGTGATTCGCCGAGGACAGGGGGCAGGAATGAGCAGTTCTTC. It is translated as CATSDSPRTGGRNEQFF.

The V call is TRBV6-5, the J call TRBJ1-1; 9 nucleotides agree with TRBD1. V lost 0 bases and J lost 6; bases outside the gene matches: 5. From germline, CDR1 is MNHEY and CDR2 SVGAGI. The CDR3 is 15 residues long. The CDR3 sequence: CASSYSNRGLAEAFF. The DNA of the CDR3 is TGTGCCAGCAGTTACTCGAACAGGGGGCTTGCTGAAGCTTTCTTT.

A few counts support this clonotype. The rearrangement links TRBV9 to TRBJ2-7; 8 nucleotides match TRBD1. Trimming cost V 2 bases and J 7 bases; bases outside gene matches: 11. CDR1 SGDLS and CDR2 YYNGEE come from the germline V gene. The CDR3 loop spans 15 amino acids. CDR3 protein: CASSVRDRLLGEQYF. The CDR3 DNA reads TGTGCCAGCAGCGTCCGGGACAGGCTATTGGGGGAGCAGTACTTC.

The chain recombines TRBV6-2 or TRBV6-3 with TRBJ2-1; D possibly corresponds to TRBD2 (6 bases). Germline loops: CDR1 MNHEY, CDR2 SVGEGT. Trimming took off 2 bases at V and 9 bases at J, with 23 bases between the two ends. This CDR3 is built from 17 residues. Written as DNA, the CDR3 is TGTGCCAGCAGTTACCCCTTTAGGGACCCAGGGAGGAGTGAGCAGTTCTTC. Translating gives CASSYPFRDPGRSEQFF.

The chain recombines TRBV2 with TRBJ2-1; TRBD2 matches 13 bases. CDR1 is SNHLY, CDR2 FYNNEI, per germline. There are 15 residues in the CDR3. Trimming took 4 bases from V and 7 from J; bases not matched to a gene: 4. This CDR3 reads CASSGTSGSKNEQFF. The CDR3 nucleotides are TGTGCCAGCAGTGGGACTAGCGGGAGCAAGAATGAGCAGTTCTTC.

The chain joins TRBV12-3 or TRBV12-4 to TRBJ1-1; perhaps TRBD1 as D (6 bases). V dropped 4 bases and J dropped 1 base, with 22 bases sitting between them. The CDR3 runs 18 residues. The CDR3 here is CASSSSYTQGGGNTEAFF. DNA of the CDR3: TGTGCCAGCAGTTCATCTTATACGCAGGGAGGGGGGAACACTGAAGCTTTCTTT.

This clonotype was picked up a small number of times. The chain combines TRBV15 with TRBJ2-3; 7 bases line up with TRBD1. Trimming took 3 bases from V and 3 from J; bases not matched to a gene: 9. Looked up from germline, CDR1 is LNHNV and CDR2 is YYDKDF (reference sequence). The length of the CDR3 is 16 residues. The CDR3 nucleotides read TGTGCCACCAGCAGCAGACAGGGTCGTGGGACAGATACGCAGTATTTT. Protein sequence: CATSSRQGRGTDTQYF.

This clonotype showed up just a few times. The chain links TRBV29-1 to TRBJ1-1, with D possibly matching TRBD1 (6 bases). The CDR3 consists of 14 residues. Per germline, CDR1 SQVTM and CDR2 ANQGSEA. V lost 5 bases and J lost 0, with 13 bases in between. The CDR3: CSVTRGGMNTEAFF. The CDR3 coding sequence is TGCAGCGTTACAAGAGGGGGTATGAACACTGAAGCTTTCTTT.

The V and J genes are TRBV11-2 and TRBJ2-1, with TRBD1 matching 9 bases. With V trimmed by 0 bases and J by 10 bases, 13 bases remained unmatched. Germline assignment: CDR1 SGHAT and CDR2 FQNNGV. The CDR3 length is 17 residues. CDR3 region: CASSLDFGTGGAGEQFF. The CDR3 DNA follows: TGTGCCAGCAGCTTAGATTTCGGAACAGGGGGCGCAGGGGAGCAGTTCTTC.

This clonotype turned up a few times. This rearrangement joins TRBV13 to TRBJ2-5; D could derive from TRBD1 or TRBD2 (7 bases each). V was trimmed by 5 bases and J by 7 bases, leaving 14 bases between them. Germline-derived CDR1 and CDR2 are PRHDT and FYEKMQ (reference sequence). The CDR3 spans 13 residues. CDR3 nucleotide sequence: TGTGCCAGCAGCCCCGACAGGGAGGGGACCCAGTACTTC. This codes for CASSPDREGTQYF.

This clonotype appeared many times. This chain links TRBV20-1 with TRBJ2-1; no definite D call. V gave up 3 bases and J gave up 6 bases, with 15 bases separating them. The CDR3 is 14 residues long. Germline CDR1 DFQATT, CDR2 SNEGSKA (reference sequence). Here the CDR3 DNA reads TGCAGTGCTAGGCCTCCCAGGAGCAGCAATGAGCAGTTCTTC. Translated, it gives CSARPPRSSNEQFF.

The gene calls are TRBV7-2 and TRBJ2-3; TRBD1 is a possible D gene (6 bases). The CDR3 runs to 16 residues. Trimming shortened V by 1 base and J by 3 bases, and 14 bases separated the two germline ends. CDR1 SGHTA and CDR2 FQGNSA come from the germline V gene. As DNA, the CDR3 is TGTGCCAGCAGCTTAGTCGCCGGCCAGGGGACAGATACGCAGTATTTT. Translating gives CASSLVAGQGTDTQYF.

The gene calls are TRBV28 and TRBJ2-3, with a possible D match to TRBD1 (5 bases). CDR3 size: 15 residues. Germline assignment: CDR1 MDHEN and CDR2 SYDVKM. V was shortened by 4 bases and J by 2 bases, with 13 bases between the two germline ends. CDR3 loop: CASSSGLTATDTQYF. CDR3 DNA sequence: TGTGCCAGCAGTTCTGGGTTGACAGCCACAGATACGCAGTATTTT.

Worth noting for this clonotype: No DNA is shown, since the ends of the CDR3 on it are uncertain; the CDR3 is the one TCRdb lists. The chain has TRBV7-5 and TRBJ2-1; the table's D call of TRBD2 was not tested on the DNA. TRBV7-5 is noted as a pseudogene. Termini included, the CDR3 measures 20 amino acids. The CDR3 sequence: CISVPEAYWTPSGSWDEQFF.

This clonotype has only a few counts. The V gene is TRBV12-3 or TRBV12-4, the J gene TRBJ1-4; 7 bases are a match to TRBD1. V shed 2 bases and J 6 bases; nucleotides not matched to a gene: 6. This CDR3 comprises 15 residues. CDR3 region: CASSLRTGRDEKLFF. Here the CDR3 DNA reads TGTGCCAGCAGTTTAAGGACAGGAAGGGATGAAAAACTGTTTTTT.

This clonotype was seen a few times. The CDR3 spells CATSDFKDLLEQQFF. The CDR3, as DNA: TGTGCCACCAGTGATTTCAAAGACCTACTAGAGCAGCAGTTCTTC. The chain has TRBV24-1 and TRBJ2-1; possibly TRBD2 for D (5 bases). CDR3 length: 15 amino acids. V lost 1 base and J 11 bases, leaving 17 bases between the germline ends. Germline CDR1 reads KGHDR; CDR2 reads SFDVKD.